The rows below give T cell receptor beta chains drawn from one sample of a study of blood T cell repertoires in COVID-19. Clones were read by immunoSEQ multiplex PCR, and TCRdb kept only the in-frame ones, dropping some. The data show under 75,000 clones, with 80% seen just once and about 20% held by the top ten. Input material: peripheral blood. These receptors were taken from a man in his 70s who had recovered from COVID-19. Each CDR3 is given with its conserved first and last residue. The D gene is left open where the match is weak. Rows give clone size only sometimes, using once, few, many, or a class for an expanded clone.

NA	NA	TRBV3-1/TRBV3-2	TRBJ1-5	TGTGCCAGCAGCCAAGGCGGGTCGGGCAATCAGCCCCAGCATTTT	CASSQGGSGNQPQHF
NA	NA	TRBV3-1/TRBV3-2	TRBJ1-1	TGTGCCAGCAGTTTCGGGGTCCTGGGAACTGAAGCTTTCTTT	CASSFGVLGTEAFF
NA	NA	TRBV6-4	TRBJ2-7	TGTGCCAGCAGTGACTCGTGGGGGCGCGCAGGGAGCTCCTACGAGCAGTACTTC	CASSDSWGRAGSSYEQYF
NA	TRBD1	TRBV10-3	TRBJ2-7	TGTGCCATCAGTGGGGGGGACAGGGTCTCCTACGAGCAGTACTTC	CAISGGDRVSYEQYF
NA	TRBD1	TRBV7-2	TRBJ2-6	TGTGCCAGCAGCCCACGCAAACAGGGGGCCCTATCTGGGGCCAACGTCCTGACTTTC	CASSPRKQGALSGANVLTF
NA	NA	TRBV28	TRBJ2-7	TGTGCCAGCGCCCGGACGGGGACCTACGAGCAGTACTTC	CASARTGTYEQYF
NA	NA	TRBV20-1	TRBJ2-5	TGCAGTGCTAGTGGGCGCACAGGGCCCAGGGGAGAGACCCAGTACTTC	CSASGRTGPRGETQYF
NA	NA	TRBV30	TRBJ1-1	TGTGCCTGCACAGTCAGGGGTTTCGGCTTTATGAACACTGAAGCTTTCTTT	CACTVRGFGFMNTEAFF
NA	TRBD2	TRBV9	TRBJ2-2	TGTGCCAGCAGCGTAGATCTGGCGGGGGGCACCGGGGAGCTGTTTTTT	CASSVDLAGGTGELFF
once	NA	TRBV4-1	TRBJ1-5	TGCGCCAGCAGCCAAGAAGGGGCGAGCAATCAGCCCCAGCATTTT	CASSQEGASNQPQHF
NA	TRBD1	TRBV6-1	TRBJ1-1	TGTGCCAGCAGTTCCACAGGGGGTACTGAAGCTTTCTTT	CASSSTGGTEAFF